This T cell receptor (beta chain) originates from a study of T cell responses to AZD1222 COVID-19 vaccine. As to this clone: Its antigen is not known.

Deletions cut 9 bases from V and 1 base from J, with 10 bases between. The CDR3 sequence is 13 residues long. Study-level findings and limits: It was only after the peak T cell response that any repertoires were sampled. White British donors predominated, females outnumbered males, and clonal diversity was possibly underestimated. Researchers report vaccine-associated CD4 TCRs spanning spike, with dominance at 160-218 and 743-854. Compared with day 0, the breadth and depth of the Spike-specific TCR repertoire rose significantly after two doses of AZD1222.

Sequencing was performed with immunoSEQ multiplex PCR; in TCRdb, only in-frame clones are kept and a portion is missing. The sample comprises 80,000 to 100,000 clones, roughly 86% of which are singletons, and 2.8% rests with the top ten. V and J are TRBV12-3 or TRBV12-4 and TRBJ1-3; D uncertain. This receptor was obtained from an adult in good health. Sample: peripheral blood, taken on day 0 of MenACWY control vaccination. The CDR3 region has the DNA TGTGCCAGTCTGCCGGGGTCTGGAAACACCATATATTTT. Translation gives CASLPGSGNTIYF.